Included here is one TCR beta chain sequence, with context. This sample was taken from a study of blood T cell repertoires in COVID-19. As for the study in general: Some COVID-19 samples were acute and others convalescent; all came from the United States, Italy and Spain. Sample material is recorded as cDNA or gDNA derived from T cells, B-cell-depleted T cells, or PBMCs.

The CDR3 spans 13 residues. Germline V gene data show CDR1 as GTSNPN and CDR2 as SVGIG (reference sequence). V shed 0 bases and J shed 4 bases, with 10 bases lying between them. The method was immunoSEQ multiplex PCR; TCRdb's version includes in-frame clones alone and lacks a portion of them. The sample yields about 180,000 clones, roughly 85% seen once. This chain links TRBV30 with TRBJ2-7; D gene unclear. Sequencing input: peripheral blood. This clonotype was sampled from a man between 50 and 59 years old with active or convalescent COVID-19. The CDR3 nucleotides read TGTGCCTGGAGTGTCGGTCTTCGGTACGAGCAGTACTTC. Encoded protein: CAWSVGLRYEQYF.